The 22 T cell receptor beta chains below come from one sample, sequenced in a study of OX40 agonist ivuxolimab in advanced cancers. Profiled with immunoSEQ multiplex PCR; TCRdb holds only in-frame clones, not every one. Among tens of thousands of clones listed, more than 75% were seen once. This material consisted of CD4+ or CD8+ T cells sorted from blood, taken in a trial of the OX40 agonist ivuxolimab. All receptors come from an adult with an advanced solid tumor such as melanoma, head and neck, liver or kidney cancer.

The chain carries TRBV18 and TRBJ1-2, with 7 bases identical to TRBD1. With 6 bases clipped from V and 2 bases from J, the junction kept 9 bases outside the gene matches. Germline CDR1 reads KGHSH; CDR2 reads LQKENI. The CDR3 runs 15 residues. The CDR3 spells CASSNQEGANYGYTF. CDR3 bases: TGTGCCAGCTCCAACCAGGAGGGGGCGAACTATGGCTACACCTTC.

This chain links TRBV9 with TRBJ2-1, with 7 nucleotides matching TRBD1. CDR1 is SGDLS and CDR2 is YYNGEE in the germline V gene. There are 15 residues in the CDR3. J gave up 0 bases and V 3 bases, and 3 bases lay outside the gene matches. CDR3 in DNA: TGTGCCAGCAGCGAGGGACAGAGCTCCTACAATGAGCAGTTCTTC. It codes for CASSEGQSSYNEQFF.

The chain has TRBV7-9 and TRBJ1-4; the D gene is possibly TRBD1 (5 bases). Germline V CDR1 and CDR2: SEHNR, FQNEAQ (reference sequence). This CDR3 is 14 amino acids long. V was cut by 5 bases and J by 10 bases, with 17 bases left in between. The CDR3 DNA sequence: TGTGCCAGCAGCCGTGGGACGGGGATGACAAAACTGTTTTTT. It is translated as CASSRGTGMTKLFF.

By share of the sample, this clone is medium-sized. This chain joins TRBV7-2 and TRBJ2-7; D not certain. Germline values: CDR1 SGHTA, CDR2 FQGNSA. The V end lost 2 bases, the J end lost 3 bases, and 11 bases lay between the germline ends. The CDR3 spans 14 residues. The CDR3 sequence is CASSLTSRSYEQYF. CDR3 DNA sequence: TGTGCCAGCAGCTTAACATCCAGGAGCTACGAGCAGTACTTC. The complete variable domain, with remaining parts taken from reference TRBV7-2 and TRBJ2-7, reads GAGVSQSPSNKVTEKGKDVELRCDPISGHTALYWYRQSLGQGLEFLIYFQGNSAPDKSGLPSDRFSAERTGGSVSTLTIQRTQQEDSAVYLCASSLTSRSYEQYFGPGTRLTVT.

The V call is TRBV5-6, the J call TRBJ2-7, with D possibly TRBD2 on 6 matching bases. Trimming took off 4 bases at V and 0 bases at J, with 11 bases between the two ends. CDR1 and CDR2 (germline): SGHDT, YYEEEE. The CDR3 loop spans 14 amino acids. Here the CDR3 DNA reads TGTGCCAGCAGCCGGAGGCGGGGCTCCTACGAGCAGTACTTC. Translation: CASSRRRGSYEQYF.

This clone was seen only a few times. The chain combines TRBV5-4 with TRBJ1-2; the D gene is possibly TRBD1 (5 bases). CDR3 length equals 13 residues. V lost 2 bases and J 8 bases, leaving 13 bases between the germline ends. Germline CDR1 is SGHNT and CDR2 is YYREEE (reference sequence). Here the CDR3 DNA reads TGTGCCAGCAGCTTCAGGGAGACTCCAGGCTACACCTTC. Translating gives CASSFRETPGYTF.

The V call is TRBV7-9, the J call TRBJ2-1, with no clear D. Germline V gene data show CDR1 as SEHNR and CDR2 as FQNEAQ (reference sequence). CDR3 size: 12 residues. Trimming took off 5 bases at V and 9 bases at J, with 11 bases between the two ends. For the CDR3, the DNA is TGTGCCAGCAGCGCCTCTAATGGTGAGCAGTTCTTC. Residues: CASSASNGEQFF.

V usage is TRBV5-1 and J usage is TRBJ2-3; tentatively, D is TRBD1 or TRBD2 (6 bases each). The CDR3 consists of 13 residues. Trimming shortened V by 5 bases and J by 3 bases, and 10 bases separated the two germline ends. CDR1 is SGHRS, CDR2 YFSETQ, per germline. The CDR3 spells CASSQGGTDTQYF. The CDR3 DNA is TGCGCCAGCAGTCAAGGGGGGACAGATACGCAGTATTTT.

The DNA for the CDR3 is TGTGCCATTACATCCGGGACAGGGCATTACGAGCAGTACTTC. Its translation is CAITSGTGHYEQYF. This chain joins TRBV10-3 and TRBJ2-7; 9 nucleotides align to TRBD1. The CDR3 extends over 14 amino acids. V trimming: 9 bases; J trimming: 4 bases; junction bases outside the gene matches: 10. The germline V gene encodes CDR1 ENHRY and CDR2 SYGVKD.

The CDR3 region is CASSLGVSSQNTEAFF. The CDR3, as DNA: TGCGCCAGCAGCTTGGGGGTTAGCTCACAAAACACTGAAGCTTTCTTT. V is TRBV5-1 and J is TRBJ1-1; D not certain. This CDR3 spans 16 amino acids. Germline-derived CDR1 and CDR2 are SGHRS and YFSETQ. V was shortened by 0 bases and J by 2 bases, with 14 bases between the two germline ends. The whole variable domain, remainder taken from reference TRBV5-1 and TRBJ1-1, is KAGVTQTPRYLIKTRGQQVTLSCSPISGHRSVSWYQQTPGQGLQFLFEYFSETQRNKGNFPGRFSGRQFSNSRSEMNVSTLELGDSALYLCASSLGVSSQNTEAFFGQGTRLTVV.

This clone was seen more than once but under ten times. The chain couples TRBV27 to TRBJ2-3, with TRBD2 matching over 8 bases. Germline V lookup: CDR1 MNHEY, CDR2 SMNVEV (reference sequence). Trimming removed 0 bases from V and 4 bases from J; junction bases left unmatched: 24. The CDR3 contains 22 residues. The CDR3 loop reads CASSLSSGTSGGGSFLADTQYF. The CDR3 DNA sequence: TGTGCCAGCAGTTTATCCTCCGGGACTAGTGGGGGCGGGTCTTTTCTTGCAGATACGCAGTATTTT.

This clone showed up just a few times. The CDR3 DNA is TGTGCCACCAGCAGAGTTGGGAACAGCCAAGAGACCCAGTACTTC. This sequence encodes CATSRVGNSQETQYF. V is TRBV15 and J is TRBJ2-5, with unresolved D. The germline V and J ends were trimmed by 1 base and 1 base, with 10 bases remaining between them. The CDR3 contains 15 residues. The germline V gene encodes CDR1 LNHNV and CDR2 YYDKDF (reference sequence).

CDR3: CASSDEGPLTEAFF. The DNA for the CDR3 is TGTGCCAGCAGTGACGAGGGGCCTTTGACTGAAGCTTTCTTT. This sequence joins TRBV6-1 and TRBJ1-1; D may be TRBD1 (5 bases). The CDR3 sequence is 14 residues long. From germline, CDR1 is MNHNS and CDR2 SASEGT. The germline V and J ends were trimmed by 3 bases and 5 bases, with 13 bases remaining between them.

This clone was observed once. Other DNA sequences within the sample encode an identical CDR3. The rearrangement joins TRBV7-2 to TRBJ2-5, with D perhaps matching TRBD2 (7 bases). CDR3 length: 15 amino acids. From germline, CDR1 is SGHTA and CDR2 FQGNSA. Deletions cut 3 bases from V and 3 bases from J, with 14 bases between. This chain's CDR3 is CASSFRGGREETQYF. In DNA, the CDR3 is TGTGCCAGCAGCTTTAGGGGGGGGCGGGAAGAGACCCAGTACTTC. Filled out from reference TRBV7-2 and TRBJ2-5, the complete variable domain reads GAGVSQSPSNKVTEKGKDVELRCDPISGHTALYWYRQSLGQGLEFLIYFQGNSAPDKSGLPSDRFSAERTGGSVSTLTIQRTQQEDSAVYLCASSFRGGREETQYFGPGTRLLVL.

This clone was seen only once. The genes are TRBV2 and TRBJ2-7; possibly TRBD2 for D (5 bases). Per germline, CDR1 SNHLY and CDR2 FYNNEI. Trimming shortened V by 7 bases and J by 2 bases, and 15 bases separated the two germline ends. CDR3 length: 14 residues. In DNA, the CDR3 is TGTGCCAGCATACCCTCCGACGGGACCTACGAGCAGTACTTC. Translated, it gives CASIPSDGTYEQYF.

CDR3 sequence (DNA): TGTGCCAGCAGCTTCAGGACGGAAAACACTGAAGCTTTCTTT. Translated: CASSFRTENTEAFF. The chain joins TRBV5-5 to TRBJ1-1; D is undetermined. Per the germline V gene, CDR1 is SGHKS and CDR2 is YYEKEE (reference sequence). The CDR3 sequence is 14 residues long. Trimming cost V 2 bases and J 2 bases, with 10 bases left between them. The whole variable domain, filled in from reference TRBV5-5 and TRBJ1-1, reads DAGVTQSPTHLIKTRGQQVTLRCSPISGHKSVSWYQQVLGQGPQFIFQYYEKEERGRGNFPDRFSARQFPNYSSELNVNALLLGDSALYLCASSFRTENTEAFFGQGTRLTVV.

The rearrangement uses TRBV10-3 and TRBJ2-3, with D unresolved. The germline V and J ends were trimmed by 3 bases and 6 bases, with 7 bases remaining between them. The V gene's germline CDR1 is ENHRY and CDR2 SYGVKD. CDR3 length: 12 residues. In nucleotides, the CDR3 is TGTGCCATCAGTGACCCTTCGGATACGCAGTATTTT. This sequence encodes CAISDPSDTQYF.

V gene TRBV6-5 combines with J gene TRBJ1-1, with 7 bases aligning to TRBD1. Germline V gene data show CDR1 as MNHEY and CDR2 as SVGAGI. There are 14 residues in the CDR3. Germline trimming cut 6 bases from V and 1 base from J; bases unmatched to any gene: 5. CDR3 in DNA: TGTGCCAGCAGCTCGACAGGGAGGAACACTGAAGCTTTCTTT. Its protein is CASSSTGRNTEAFF.

The chain combines TRBV14 with TRBJ1-2; unclear D gene. From germline, CDR1 is SGHDN and CDR2 FVKESK. This CDR3 contains 14 residues. Trimming left V 2 bases short and J 8 bases short, with 15 bases between. Written as DNA, the CDR3 is TGTGCCAGCAGCCAAATAACGGGCGGCGACGGCTACACCTTC. Translated: CASSQITGGDGYTF.

The CDR3 DNA follows: TGTGCCAGCAGCACCCCCCGGGGCAGGAAATACTTC. As protein: CASSTPRGRKYF. J is TRBJ2-7 and V is TRBV7-9; either TRBD1 or TRBD2 may fit D (5 bases each). V shed 5 bases and J shed 13 bases, with 18 bases lying between them. The germline V gene encodes CDR1 SEHNR and CDR2 FQNEAQ (reference sequence). The CDR3 is 12 amino acids. The whole variable domain, remainder taken from reference TRBV7-9 and TRBJ2-7, is DTGVSQNPRHKITKRGQNVTFRCDPISEHNRLYWYRQTLGQGPEFLTYFQNEAQLEKSRLLSDRFSAERPKGSFSTLEIQRTEQGDSAMYLCASSTPRGRKYFGPGTRLTVT.

The rearrangement links TRBV7-2 to TRBJ1-2; the match to TRBD1 covers 8 bases. CDR1 and CDR2 from the germline V gene are SGHTA and FQGNSA. The V and J ends lost 3 bases and 7 bases, in that order; junction bases with no gene match: 1. The CDR3 has 12 residues. CDR3 protein: CASSFDRGGYTF. The CDR3 DNA sequence: TGTGCCAGCAGCTTCGACAGGGGTGGCTACACCTTC.

This chain connects TRBV5-5 to TRBJ2-5; the D is unclear. The CDR3 contains 13 residues. Per germline, CDR1 SGHKS and CDR2 YYEKEE (reference sequence). V lost 4 bases and J lost 2, with 9 bases in between. Here the CDR3 reads CASSDDGQETQYF. In DNA form, the CDR3 reads TGTGCCAGCAGCGACGACGGTCAAGAGACCCAGTACTTC. Together with reference TRBV5-5 and TRBJ2-5, the CDR3 gives the full variable domain: DAGVTQSPTHLIKTRGQQVTLRCSPISGHKSVSWYQQVLGQGPQFIFQYYEKEERGRGNFPDRFSARQFPNYSSELNVNALLLGDSALYLCASSDDGQETQYFGPGTRLLVL.